This record covers a single TCR beta chain. TCRdb's copy holds only in-frame clones and misses some; the assay was immunoSEQ multiplex PCR. This sample has 15,000 to 20,000 clones, with roughly 89% found just once. This entry comes from a study of technical replicates of blood from four donors. Input material: PBMCs. The TCR comes from a human donor in good health.

This CDR3 is CASSRVFYDAGEQFF. CDR3 coding DNA: TGTGCCAGCAGCCGTGTCTTTTACGACGCGGGTGAGCAGTTCTTC. The chain couples TRBV11-2 to TRBJ2-1; tentatively, D is TRBD2 (5 bases). The V end was cut by 5 bases, the J end by 9 bases, with 20 bases between. The CDR3 has 15 residues. Germline values: CDR1 SGHAT, CDR2 FQNNGV.